Described below is a single T cell receptor beta chain sequence and its context. Antigen: not known. These data originate in a study of brain T cells in children with intractable seizures. General observations from the study: Patients' HCMV serostatus was unknown; virus specificity rests on CDR3 similarity alone. Pre- and post-surgery blood differed in depth, so pre-surgery absences may be undersampling.

Surgery cases with the highest brain T cell transcript signatures were chosen for sequencing. Pre-surgery treatment included at least one anti-epileptic drug. The V end was cut by 4 bases, the J end by 0 bases, with 11 bases between. Germline CDR1 reads KGHDR; CDR2 reads SFDVKD. The CDR3 length is 16 residues. Measured with immunoSEQ multiplex PCR; TCRdb has only the in-frame clones, and not every one. The sample carries approximately 77,000 clones, 93% recorded once. This specimen consisted of peripheral blood, obtained at surgery. The sequence was obtained from a boy less than two years old with tuberous sclerosis and intractable seizures. V gene TRBV24-1 combines with J gene TRBJ2-2; D is undetermined. CDR3 in amino acids: CATSDPSPPNTGELFF. DNA for the CDR3: TGTGCCACCAGTGACCCCAGTCCGCCGAACACCGGGGAGCTGTTTTTT.